This T cell receptor beta chain came from a study of cytomegalovirus exposure and HLA in healthy donors. In the study overall: For the approximately 400 genotyped donors, 80% to 90% fell within the Caucasian-associated ancestry cluster.

Primers for the PCR totalled 60 Vbeta and 13 Jbeta. Sequencing used immunoSEQ multiplex PCR; TCRdb keeps in-frame clones, though not all of them. The table records 85,000 to 100,000 clones, 69% of them present only once. Input material: PBMCs. This TCR came from a man aged 50-59 years in good health and CMV-seronegative.

CDR3 coding DNA: TGTGCCAGCAGCTTAGAAGCAGGGAATGGCTACACCTTC. This gives the protein CASSLEAGNGYTF. The chain has TRBV11-3 and TRBJ1-2; a weak D match, TRBD1 (5 bases). This CDR3 comprises 13 residues. CDR1 is SGHNT, CDR2 YENEEA, per germline. Trimming shortened V by 0 bases and J by 6 bases, and 8 bases separated the two germline ends.